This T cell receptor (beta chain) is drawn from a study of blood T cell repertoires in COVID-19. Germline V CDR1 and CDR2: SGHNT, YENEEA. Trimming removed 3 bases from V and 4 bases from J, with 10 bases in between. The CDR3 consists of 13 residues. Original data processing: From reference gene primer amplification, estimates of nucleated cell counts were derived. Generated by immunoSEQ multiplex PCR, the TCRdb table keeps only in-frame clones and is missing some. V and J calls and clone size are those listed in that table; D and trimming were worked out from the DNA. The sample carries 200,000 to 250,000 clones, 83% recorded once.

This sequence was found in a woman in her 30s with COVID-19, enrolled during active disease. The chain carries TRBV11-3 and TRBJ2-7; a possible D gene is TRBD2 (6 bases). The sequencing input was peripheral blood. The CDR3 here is CASSFGGSYEQYF. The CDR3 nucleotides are TGTGCCAGCAGCTTCGGGGGATCTTACGAGCAGTACTTC.